One T cell receptor (beta chain) is described in this entry. Its cognate antigen is unknown. This CDR3 has 16 residues. CDR1 and CDR2 (germline): SGHRS, YFSETQ. Deletions cut 2 bases from V and 10 bases from J, with 19 bases between. The PCR made use of 60 Vbeta and 13 Jbeta primers. Some clones are missing from TCRdb's copy, which holds only in-frame ones; the method was immunoSEQ multiplex PCR. The sample contains 130,000 to 150,000 clones, approximately 78% of which appear only once. This sample was included in a study of cytomegalovirus exposure and HLA in healthy donors. Findings of the study overall: Presence/absence analyses supposed approximately even sequencing depth among donors.

This TCR came from a woman between 40 and 55 years old in good health and CMV-seropositive. The gene calls are TRBV5-1 and TRBJ1-6, with a possible D match to TRBD1 (5 bases). What was sequenced was PBMCs. The CDR3 region is CASSFSTDSLGSPLHF. In nucleotides, the CDR3 is TGCGCCAGCAGCTTTTCAACTGACAGTCTAGGATCACCCCTCCACTTT.